This T cell receptor (beta chain) was found in a study of blood T cell repertoires in COVID-19. The CDR3 spans 14 residues. Trimming cost V 4 bases and J 8 bases; bases outside gene matches: 8. In germline, CDR1 is SGHNT, CDR2 YYREEE (reference sequence). The table came from immunoSEQ multiplex PCR; TCRdb's copy has only in-frame clones and leaves some out. The sample yields approximately 82,000 clones, around four fifths seen once. The sequencing input was peripheral blood. This TCR was recovered from a woman aged 60-75 years with acute or convalescent COVID-19. The chain links TRBV5-4 to TRBJ1-2; 10 nucleotides align to TRBD1. The CDR3 reads CASSKGTGEVGYTF. In DNA form, the CDR3 reads TGTGCCAGCAGCAAGGGGACAGGGGAGGTCGGCTACACCTTC.